This T cell receptor (beta chain) was sequenced for a study of T cell responses to AZD1222 COVID-19 vaccine. CDR1 MDHEN and CDR2 SYDVKM come from the germline V gene. The CDR3 is 15 residues long. Trimming stripped 4 bases from V and 4 bases from J, with 14 bases between. Assay: immunoSEQ multiplex PCR; the TCRdb copy retains only in-frame clones and omits some. Of around 88,000 clones listed, around nine tenths are singletons. The TCR originated in an adult in good health. Source: peripheral blood, taken on day 0 of MenACWY control vaccination. The chain has TRBV28 and TRBJ1-3; unclear D gene. CDR3 residues: CASSSPSGEGNTIYF. The CDR3 DNA follows: TGTGCCAGCAGTTCTCCCTCCGGGGAAGGAAACACCATATATTTT.